This T cell receptor (beta chain) came from a study of blood T cell repertoires in COVID-19. Overall study context: Acute and convalescent COVID-19 samples came from the United States, Italy and Spain. T cells, B-cell-depleted T cells, or PBMCs supplied cDNA or gDNA.

Original handling: Amplification of reference gene primers was used by the study to estimate nucleated cell counts. Libraries were prepared by immunoSEQ multiplex PCR; TCRdb keeps only in-frame clonotypes and omits some of them. Clonal size and the V and J genes are those of that table, whereas D and trimming came from the DNA. The sample contains tens of thousands of clones, around 87% of which appear only once. The clonotype comes from a man aged 60-69 years with active COVID-19. The sample was peripheral blood.

In DNA form, the CDR3 reads TGCGCCAGCAGCTCGGACAGGGGGCTGGGGGAGACCCAGTACTTC. The encoded protein is CASSSDRGLGETQYF. This rearrangement joins TRBV5-1 to TRBJ2-5; TRBD1 agrees at 11 bases. CDR3 size: 15 residues. Germline assignment: CDR1 SGHRS and CDR2 YFSETQ. Germline trimming cut 3 bases from V and 5 bases from J; bases unmatched to any gene: 6. Full variable domain (remainder filled in from reference TRBV5-1 and TRBJ2-5): KAGVTQTPRYLIKTRGQQVTLSCSPISGHRSVSWYQQTPGQGLQFLFEYFSETQRNKGNFPGRFSGRQFSNSRSEMNVSTLELGDSALYLCASSSDRGLGETQYFGPGTRLLVL.